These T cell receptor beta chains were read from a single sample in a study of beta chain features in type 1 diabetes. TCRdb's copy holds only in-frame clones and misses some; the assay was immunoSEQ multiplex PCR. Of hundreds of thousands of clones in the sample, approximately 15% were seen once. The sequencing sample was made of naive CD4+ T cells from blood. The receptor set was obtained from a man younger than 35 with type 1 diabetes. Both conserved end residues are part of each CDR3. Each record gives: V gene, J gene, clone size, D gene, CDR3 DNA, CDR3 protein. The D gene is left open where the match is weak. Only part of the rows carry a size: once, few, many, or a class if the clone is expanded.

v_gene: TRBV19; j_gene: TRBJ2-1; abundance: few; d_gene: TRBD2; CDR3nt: TGTGCCAGTAGTCCCTCGGATAGCGGGAGAGGAAATGAGCAGTTCTTC; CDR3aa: CASSPSDSGRGNEQFF
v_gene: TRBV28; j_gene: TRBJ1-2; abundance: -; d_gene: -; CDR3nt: TGTGCCAGCAGTTCCAGAGGGATCTATGGCTACACCTTC; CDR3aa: CASSSRGIYGYTF
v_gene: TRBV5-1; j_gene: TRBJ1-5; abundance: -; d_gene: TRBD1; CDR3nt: TGCGCCAGCAGCTTGGGGACAGGGGGCGGACAGCCCCAGCATTTT; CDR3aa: CASSLGTGGGQPQHF
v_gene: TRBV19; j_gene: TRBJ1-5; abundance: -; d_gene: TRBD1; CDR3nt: TGTGCCAGTAGTCGAACATCGGGACAGGGAGGGTTGAAGCCCCAGCATTTT; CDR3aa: CASSRTSGQGGLKPQHF
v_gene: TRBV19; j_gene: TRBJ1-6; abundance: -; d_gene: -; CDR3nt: TGTGCCAGTAGTATAAGGGGAACCCAAGTTAATTCACCCCTCCACTTT; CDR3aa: CASSIRGTQVNSPLHF
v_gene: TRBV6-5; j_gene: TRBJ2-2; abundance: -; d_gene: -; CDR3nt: TGTGCCAGCAGTTACCCGCCGGGGACCGGGGAGCTGTTTTTT; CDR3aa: CASSYPPGTGELFF
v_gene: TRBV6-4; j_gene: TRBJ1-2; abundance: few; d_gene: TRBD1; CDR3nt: TGTGCCAGCAGTGAAGAGACAGGGTCTGGCTACACCTTC; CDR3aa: CASSEETGSGYTF
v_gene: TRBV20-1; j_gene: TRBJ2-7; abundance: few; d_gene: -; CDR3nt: TGCAGTGCTAGAGACACCTACGAGCAGTACTTC; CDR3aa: CSARDTYEQYF
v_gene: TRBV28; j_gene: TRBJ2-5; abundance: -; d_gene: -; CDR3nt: TGTGCCAGCAGTAGGTACAGAGAGAGCCAGTACTTC; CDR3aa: CASSRYRESQYF
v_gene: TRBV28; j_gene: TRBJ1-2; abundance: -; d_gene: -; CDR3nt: TGTGCCAGCACCATCCAGGATGAAGGCTACACCTTC; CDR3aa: CASTIQDEGYTF